Included here is one T cell receptor beta chain sequence, with context. No antigen is known for it. Next came a second PCR, run for about 6 to 11 cycles, which used a sample-barcoded 5' primer along with a J-beta primer mix. TCRdb re-analysed the 5' RACE reads in MiXCR, keeping a single row per CDR3 protein. Found here are about 720,000 distinct CDR3 sequences, 20% to 25% of them singletons; the top ten hold approximately 3.7%. This sample was taken from a study of blood T cells in healthy people across ages. Study observations and caveats: With naive T cell percentage, TCR beta diversity showed a strong correlation. Leaving the PBMCs unsorted stopped any conclusive comparison of naive versus antigen-experienced cells.

These records were also assigned to another study, of T cells of mothers and their children. That investigation notes: A few healthy Caucasian mothers, along with their six children, were the donors.

Sequencing used blood. This sequence was found in a boy younger than 18 in good health.

CDR3 residues: CASSYRDGAGHEQYF. The CDR3 DNA sequence: TGTGCCAGCAGTTACAGGGACGGGGCAGGCCACGAGCAGTACTTC. The chain couples TRBV6-5 to TRBJ2-7, with D perhaps assigned TRBD1 or TRBD2 (5 bases each). The CDR3 is made up of 15 amino acids. Per germline, CDR1 MNHEY and CDR2 SVGAGI. V lost 2 bases and J lost 5, with 16 bases in between.